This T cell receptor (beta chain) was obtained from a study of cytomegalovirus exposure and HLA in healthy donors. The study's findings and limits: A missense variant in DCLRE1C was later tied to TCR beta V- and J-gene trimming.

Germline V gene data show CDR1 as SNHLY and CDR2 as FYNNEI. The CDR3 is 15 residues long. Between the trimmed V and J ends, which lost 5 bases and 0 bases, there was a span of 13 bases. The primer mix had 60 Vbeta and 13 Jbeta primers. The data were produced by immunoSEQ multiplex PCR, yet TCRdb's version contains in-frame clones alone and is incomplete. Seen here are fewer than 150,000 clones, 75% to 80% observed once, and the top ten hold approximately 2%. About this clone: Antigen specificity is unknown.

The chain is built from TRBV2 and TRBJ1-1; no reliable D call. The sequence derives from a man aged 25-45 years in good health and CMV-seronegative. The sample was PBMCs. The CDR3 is CASSFLPTLNTEAFF. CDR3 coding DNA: TGTGCCAGCAGTTTCCTACCCACTTTGAACACTGAAGCTTTCTTT.